Presented here are 9 T cell receptor beta chains from one specimen sequenced in a study of T-cell reconstitution after alpha-beta-depleted transplantation in children. A TCRbeta library incorporating unique molecular identifiers was prepared. TCRdb itself ran the PCR reads through MiXCR, one entry per CDR3 protein. The sample lists about 420,000 distinct CDR3 sequences, about a tenth occurring once. Here the sequenced sample was PBMCs from the stem cell graft donor, taken from the stem cell graft. The receptors here all came from a human donor who donated a stem cell graft to a child with acute myeloid leukemia.

In its sample, this clonotype was seen many times. The gene calls are TRBV10-3 and TRBJ2-1, with 11 nucleotides matching TRBD2. Trimming cost V 4 bases and J 7 bases; bases outside gene matches: 0. This CDR3 comprises 13 residues. The germline gives CDR1 ENHRY, CDR2 SYGVKD. The CDR3: CAISGTSGNEQFF. CDR3 nucleotides: TGTGCCATCAGTGGGACTAGCGGGAATGAGCAGTTCTTC.

The chain employs TRBV4-2 and TRBJ2-1; the match to TRBD2 covers 8 bases. Germline CDR1 reads LGHNA; CDR2 reads YNFKEQ. After removal of 0 bases from V and 5 bases from J, the junction contained 6 bases not matched to a gene. This CDR3 has 16 residues. CDR3 protein: CASSQDGLAGDNEQFF. The CDR3 nucleotides read TGTGCCAGCAGCCAAGACGGACTAGCAGGGGACAATGAGCAGTTCTTC.

For this clonotype: It may be a read error: a sequence one base away is much more abundant. This chain connects TRBV7-2 to TRBJ2-1, with a tentative D call TRBD2 (5 bases). The CDR3 is 13 amino acids. The germline gives CDR1 SGHTA, CDR2 FQGNSA. The V end lost 8 bases, the J end lost 0 bases, and 8 bases lay between the germline ends. In DNA, the CDR3 is TGTACCAGCCCGGGAAGCTCCTACAATGAGCAGTTCTTC. It yields the protein CTSPGSSYNEQFF.

This clonotype has a handful of counts. This chain uses TRBV12-3 or TRBV12-4 with TRBJ2-3; a weak D match, TRBD2 (6 bases). Between the trimmed V and J ends, which lost 5 bases and 5 bases, there was a span of 14 bases. CDR3 length: 14 amino acids. The CDR3 loop is CASSASLGGDTQYF. Here the CDR3 DNA reads TGTGCCAGCAGTGCGTCTCTGGGGGGAGATACGCAGTATTTT.

V is TRBV7-2 and J is TRBJ1-6, with D uncertain. The CDR3 loop spans 14 amino acids. The germline V gene has CDR1 SGHTA and CDR2 FQGNSA. The V and J ends lost 1 base and 7 bases respectively, with 8 bases between them. DNA for the CDR3: TGTGCCAGCAGCTTAGTAGGGCGGAATTCACCCCTCCACTTT. Protein product: CASSLVGRNSPLHF.

This clonotype was counted at least ten times. The J gene is TRBJ2-3, the V gene TRBV5-6, with TRBD2 identical over 7 bases. The V gene's germline CDR1 is SGHDT and CDR2 YYEEEE. Losses at the gene ends were 2 bases for V and 5 bases for J; bases not matched to a gene: 5. The CDR3 covers 14 residues. As DNA, the CDR3 is TGTGCCAGCAGCTTAATAGCGGGTAGAGATACGCAGTATTTT. It is translated as CASSLIAGRDTQYF.

As for this clonotype: This may be a read error: a much more frequent sequence differs by one nucleotide. This chain uses TRBV10-3 with TRBJ2-5, with 9 nucleotides matching TRBD2. Germline V gene lookup returns CDR1 ENHRY and CDR2 SYGVKD. The CDR3 has 15 residues. As DNA, the CDR3 is TGTGCCATCAGTGCGGGTAGCGGGGGCCGGGAGACCCGGTACTTC. Translated, it gives CAISAGSGGRETRYF.

This clonotype has just a few counts. The chain employs TRBV6-5 and TRBJ2-2, with 7 positions matching TRBD1. Germline lookup yields CDR1 MNHEY and CDR2 SVGAGI. The CDR3 has 19 residues. J gave up 7 bases and V 0 bases, and 17 bases lay outside the gene matches. CDR3 in DNA: TGTGCCAGCAGTTACTCGACTCGGTTGGATCCGGCAGGGGGCGGGGAGCTGTTTTTT. As protein: CASSYSTRLDPAGGGELFF.

This chain connects TRBV19 to TRBJ2-6; D possibly uses TRBD1 or TRBD2 (6 bases each). In germline, CDR1 is LNHDA, CDR2 SQIVND (reference sequence). V lost 7 bases and J lost 1, with 23 bases in between. The length of the CDR3 is 19 residues. The DNA for the CDR3 is TGTGCCAGTATAAGGAAGGGGGGCAGGGTAGGATCTGGGGCCAACGTCCTGACTTTC. Protein sequence: CASIRKGGRVGSGANVLTF. The full variable domain, with the rest looked up from reference TRBV19 and TRBJ2-6, is DGGITQSPKYLFRKEGQNVTLSCEQNLNHDAMYWYRQDPGQGLRLIYYSQIVNDFQKGDIAEGYSVSREKKESFPLTVTSAQKNPTAFYLCASIRKGGRVGSGANVLTFGAGSRLTVL.